Detailed here is one TCR beta chain. Its antigen remains unknown. The data are from a study of cytomegalovirus exposure and HLA in healthy donors. 60 Vbeta and 13 Jbeta primers were used in PCR. Using immunoSEQ multiplex PCR, the repertoire was profiled, and TCRdb retains in-frame clones only, with some absent. The top ten hold about 4.4% of the sample, which has some 180,000 clones, around 79% seen once. General study points: Sequencing depth roughly uniform across donors was assumed in presence/absence analyses. A missense DCLRE1C variant was associated with V- and J-gene trimming of TCR beta chains in a later analysis, and an independent cohort replicated the association. Cytomegalovirus status was reportedly diagnosed by the classifier with high specificity and sensitivity.

The V gene's germline CDR1 is SGHNT and CDR2 YYREEE (reference sequence). CDR3 size: 15 residues. Trimming left V 0 bases short and J 3 bases short, with 13 bases between. The receptor was derived from a woman in her twenties or thirties in good health and CMV-seropositive. Sequencing was done on a sample of PBMCs. J is TRBJ2-7 and V is TRBV5-4, with D possibly being TRBD2 (7 bases). The CDR3 DNA follows: TGTGCCAGCAGCTTGGACGGGGGGCGTCACTACGAGCAGTACTTC. As protein: CASSLDGGRHYEQYF.